This T cell receptor beta chain was observed in a study of PD-L1 blockade in urothelial cancer. The overall study: In terms of prior chemotherapy, patients had received 0 to 3 regimens. Samples of blood were analyzed 3 weeks (second dose) and 6 weeks after treatment start.

Method: immunoSEQ multiplex PCR; TCRdb's copy keeps in-frame clones and lacks some. The repertoire consists of 45,000 or so clones, with roughly 88% occurring once and the leading ten covering roughly 3.9%. CDR3 length: 15 residues. Looked up from germline, CDR1 is MNHNS and CDR2 is SASEGT. V was trimmed by 4 bases and J by 3 bases, leaving 13 bases between them. The starting material was PBMCs, obtained around atezolizumab (anti-PD-L1) treatment. The chain joins TRBV6-1 to TRBJ1-3; no reliable D call. This TCR derives from an older man with urothelial cancer. The CDR3 region is CASSGREGGGNTIYF. CDR3 nucleotide sequence: TGTGCCAGCAGTGGACGTGAGGGCGGTGGAAACACCATATATTTT.